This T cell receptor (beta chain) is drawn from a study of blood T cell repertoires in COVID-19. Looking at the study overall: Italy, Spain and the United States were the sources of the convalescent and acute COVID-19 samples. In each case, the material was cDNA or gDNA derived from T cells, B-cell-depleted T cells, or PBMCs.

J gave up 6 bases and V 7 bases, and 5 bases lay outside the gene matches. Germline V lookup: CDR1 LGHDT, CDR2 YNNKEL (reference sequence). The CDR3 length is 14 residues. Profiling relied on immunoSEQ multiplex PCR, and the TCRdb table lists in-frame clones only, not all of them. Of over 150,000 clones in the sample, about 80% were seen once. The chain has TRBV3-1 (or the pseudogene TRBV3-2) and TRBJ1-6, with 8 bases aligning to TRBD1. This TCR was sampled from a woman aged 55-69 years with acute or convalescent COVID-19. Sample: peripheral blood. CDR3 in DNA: TGTGCCAGCACTCGGACAGGGCCTAATTCACCCCTCCACTTT. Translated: CASTRTGPNSPLHF.